The clone carrying this T cell receptor beta chain came up a few times. The length of the CDR3 is 14 residues. CDR1 and CDR2 (germline): SGHTA, FQGNSA. Trimming took off 8 bases at V and 7 bases at J, with 20 bases between the two ends. This sample stems from a study of T-cell reconstitution after alpha-beta-depleted transplantation in children. Construction of the TCRbeta library involved unique molecular identifiers. TCRdb independently ran MiXCR on the PCR reads; one entry per CDR3 protein. The sample yields roughly 500,000 distinct CDR3 sequences, over 25% seen once. The chain employs TRBV7-2 and TRBJ1-2, with D tentatively TRBD1 (6 bases). The sequences come from PBMCs from the stem cell graft donor, collected from the stem cell graft. The sequence came from a human donor who donated a stem cell graft to a child with aplastic anemia. Here the CDR3 DNA reads TGTGCCAGCGGCGCCGGGGGTAGAGGGGGTGGCTACACCTTC. This codes for CASGAGGRGGGYTF.